This note documents a single T cell receptor (beta chain) sequence. The target antigen is unknown. Germline V gene lookup returns CDR1 SGHDT and CDR2 YYEEEE. The CDR3 length is 14 residues. Trimming took 2 bases from V and 7 from J, leaving 15 bases between them. The source of the sample is a study of memory CD4+ T cells and cytomegalovirus serostatus. Study-wide context: Donors were healthy Belgian adults, some 10 CMV seropositive and 24 seronegative.

Findings of the study overall: The CMV-associated TCR signature appears largely within the CD4+ memory repertoire.

Single viable CD3+CD4+CD8-CD45RO+ cells were sorted as the memory CD4+ T cells. After thawing, CD4+ T cells were positively selected. Method: immunoSEQ multiplex PCR; TCRdb's copy keeps in-frame clones and lacks some. The table lists 46,000 or so clones, over 75% of them singletons. The sample was memory CD4+ T cells from blood. The source of this sequence is an adult in good health and CMV-seronegative. The chain employs TRBV5-6 and TRBJ1-2; D perhaps matches TRBD1 (6 bases). CDR3 amino acids: CASSLGTPGSGYTF. CDR3 bases: TGTGCCAGCAGCTTAGGGACACCAGGGAGTGGCTACACCTTC.